The clone carrying this TCR beta chain showed up just a few times. Antigen unknown. An end of the junction differs from the germline gene, which may be a read error. A second PCR, run for roughly 7 to 12 cycles, used a sample-barcoded 5' primer plus a J-beta primer mix. TCRdb re-called the 5' RACE reads through MiXCR, storing one row per CDR3 protein. The sample records hundreds of thousands of distinct CDR3 sequences, around 28% being singletons. About 10 milliliters was the volume of peripheral blood drawn from each donor. The CDR3 loop spans 12 amino acids. Germline CDR1 and CDR2: MNHNS and SASEGT. This sample stems from a study of blood T cells in healthy people across ages. Study-wide points: In long-lived donors, naive CD4+ cell counts and diversity exceeded those of aged donors.

The chain links TRBV6-1 to TRBJ2-2, with 7 bases matching TRBD2. The sequence was obtained from a woman older than 75 in good health. The sample consisted of blood. CDR3 amino acids: CALFGGTGELFF. In nucleotides, the CDR3 is TGCGCCCTTTTCGGGGGGACCGGGGAGCTGTTTTTT.